These T cell receptor beta chains were read from a single sample in a study of T cell responses to AZD1222 COVID-19 vaccine. The method was immunoSEQ multiplex PCR; TCRdb's version includes in-frame clones alone and lacks a portion of them. Of 150,000 to 200,000 clones listed, 85% to 90% were seen once; the top ten hold approximately 26%. The sample was peripheral blood, taken 28 days after the second AZD1222 dose. These receptors came from an adult who received the AZD1222 COVID-19 vaccine. CDR3s include the opening cysteine and the closing phenylalanine or tryptophan. The D gene is left open where the match is weak. Only part of the rows carry a size: once, few, many, or a class if the clone is expanded.

CDR3,DNA,D,length,V,J,size
CASSIPGNSPLHF,TGTGCCAGTAGTATTCCTGGGAATTCACCCCTCCACTTT,-,13,TRBV19,TRBJ1-6,-
CATSDRALTYNEQFF,TGTGCCACCAGTGATCGAGCGCTCACCTACAATGAGCAGTTCTTC,-,15,TRBV24-1,TRBJ2-1,-
CASRPPGQGTYEQYF,TGTGCCAGCAGGCCCCCGGGACAGGGTACCTACGAGCAGTACTTC,TRBD1,15,TRBV7-9,TRBJ2-7,-
CASSQATAEELFF,TGCGCCAGCAGCCAAGCAACGGCAGAGGAGCTGTTTTTT,-,13,TRBV4-1,TRBJ2-2,-
CASSERARRDTGELFF,TGTGCCAGCAGCGAGAGGGCCAGACGGGACACCGGGGAGCTGTTTTTT,-,16,TRBV11-2,TRBJ2-2,-
CASSPAAWDRQHEQYF,TGTGCCAGCAGCCCTGCTGCTTGGGACCGTCAGCACGAGCAGTACTTC,-,16,TRBV5-6,TRBJ2-7,-
CASSPELAGREGELFF,TGTGCCAGCAGCCCCGAATTAGCGGGAAGGGAGGGGGAGCTGTTTTTT,TRBD2,16,TRBV5-4,TRBJ2-2,-
CASRPPGQGRPNTGELFF,TGTGCCAGTAGACCTCCGGGACAGGGGAGGCCGAACACCGGGGAGCTGTTTTTT,TRBD1,18,TRBV19,TRBJ2-2,-
CASGLVTTPNTEAFF,TGTGCTAGTGGTTTGGTCACGACACCAAACACTGAAGCTTTCTTT,-,15,TRBV12-5,TRBJ1-1,-
CASSIGGLGAGGYEQYF,TGTGCCAGCAGCATAGGAGGGCTGGGCGCAGGGGGCTACGAGCAGTACTTC,-,17,TRBV7-9,TRBJ2-7,once
CASSSGVNTGELFF,TGTGCCAGCAGCAGCGGGGTGAACACCGGGGAGCTGTTTTTT,TRBD2,14,TRBV3-1/TRBV3-2,TRBJ2-2,once
CSAEWEKLFF,TGCAGCGCGGAGTGGGAAAAACTGTTTTTT,-,10,TRBV29-1,TRBJ1-4,-
CASKSSGSLGRYNEQFF,TGTGCCAGTAAGTCTAGCGGGAGCCTAGGGCGGTACAATGAGCAGTTCTTC,TRBD2,17,TRBV19,TRBJ2-1,-
CASRGGGYGNQPQHF,TGTGCCAGCAGGGGGGGTGGGTATGGCAATCAGCCCCAGCATTTT,-,15,TRBV28,TRBJ1-5,-
CASSVALLAGNEQFF,TGTGCCAGCAGCGTAGCGTTACTAGCGGGCAATGAGCAGTTCTTC,TRBD2,15,TRBV9,TRBJ2-1,-
CASSADGASSYNEQFF,TGCGCCAGCAGCGCTGACGGGGCGAGCTCCTACAATGAGCAGTTCTTC,-,16,TRBV5-1,TRBJ2-1,-
CASSAGSHYEQYF,TGTGCCAGCAGTGCCGGGTCCCACTACGAGCAGTACTTC,-,13,TRBV6-2/TRBV6-3,TRBJ2-7,once
CASSLEAGYTYGYTF,TGTGCCAGCAGTTTAGAGGCGGGGTATACCTATGGCTACACCTTC,-,15,TRBV28,TRBJ1-2,-
CASSLGSPHYEQYF,TGTGCCAGCAGTTTAGGTAGCCCCCACTACGAGCAGTACTTC,-,14,TRBV28,TRBJ2-7,-
CASSAYRAGKLFF,TGTGCCAGTAGCGCCTACAGGGCGGGGAAACTGTTTTTT,-,13,TRBV19,TRBJ1-4,-
CASSLGELAGRHSTDTQYF,TGTGCCAGCAGCTTAGGAGAGCTAGCGGGCCGTCATAGCACAGATACGCAGTATTTT,TRBD2,19,TRBV7-2,TRBJ2-3,-
CASLGRLTQETQYF,TGTGCCAGCCTCGGGAGGTTAACCCAAGAGACCCAGTACTTC,TRBD2,14,TRBV2,TRBJ2-5,-
CASSQEKLAGSHEQYF,TGTGCCAGCAGCCAAGAAAAACTAGCGGGATCCCACGAGCAGTACTTC,TRBD2,16,TRBV3-1/TRBV3-2,TRBJ2-7,-
CASSLALTSGAAYEQYF,TGTGCCAGCAGCTTAGCCCTGACTAGCGGGGCGGCCTACGAGCAGTACTTC,TRBD2,17,TRBV11-2,TRBJ2-7,-
CASSLAGPGVNTEAFF,TGTGCCAGCAGCTTAGCCGGGCCAGGGGTTAACACTGAAGCTTTCTTT,-,16,TRBV7-2,TRBJ1-1,-
CASSQGVSNQPQHF,TGCGCCAGCAGCCAGGGAGTTAGCAATCAGCCCCAGCATTTT,-,14,TRBV5-1,TRBJ1-5,-
CASSSGHNYEQYF,TGTGCCAGTAGTTCGGGACATAACTACGAGCAGTACTTC,-,13,TRBV19,TRBJ2-7,-
CSVEDPTEQYF,TGCAGCGTTGAAGACCCCACGGAGCAGTACTTC,-,11,TRBV29-1,TRBJ2-7,-
CASSPRGTSGSTDTQYF,TGTGCCAGCTCACCTAGGGGGACTAGCGGGAGCACAGATACGCAGTATTTT,TRBD2,17,TRBV18,TRBJ2-3,-
CASSSSLGQGRGYTF,TGTGCCAGCAGCTCTAGCCTGGGACAGGGCCGTGGCTACACCTTC,TRBD1,15,TRBV5-4,TRBJ1-2,-
CASSLAPGTSTYEQYF,TGTGCCAGCAGCTTAGCCCCGGGGACTAGTACCTACGAGCAGTACTTC,TRBD2,16,TRBV7-2,TRBJ2-7,-
CASRETVTAEAFF,TGTGCCAGCAGGGAAACAGTAACGGCTGAAGCTTTCTTT,-,13,TRBV12-3/TRBV12-4,TRBJ1-1,-
CASIEKRENSYEQYF,TGTGCCAGCATAGAAAAGCGGGAGAACTCCTACGAGCAGTACTTC,TRBD2,15,TRBV2,TRBJ2-7,-
CASSQARGGVDTQYF,TGTGCCAGCAGCCAAGCCAGAGGGGGGGTAGATACGCAGTATTTT,-,15,TRBV4-2,TRBJ2-3,-
CASSEGAMDEAFF,TGCGCCAGCAGTGAGGGGGCGATGGATGAAGCTTTCTTT,TRBD1,13,TRBV5-1,TRBJ1-1,few
CASSEHTGPNEKLFF,TGCGCCAGCAGCGAACACACAGGGCCTAATGAAAAACTGTTTTTT,-,15,TRBV4-3,TRBJ1-4,few
CASSLPRGGQGPKTDTQYF,TGTGCCAGCAGCTTACCCCGAGGGGGGCAGGGGCCTAAAACAGATACGCAGTATTTT,-,19,TRBV7-2,TRBJ2-3,-
CASKDRGTSLTDTQYF,TGTGCCAGTAAGGACAGGGGAACTTCGTTGACAGATACGCAGTATTTT,TRBD1,16,TRBV19,TRBJ2-3,-
CASSPWDRRWYEQYF,TGTGCCAGTAGTCCCTGGGACAGGCGGTGGTACGAGCAGTACTTC,TRBD1,15,TRBV19,TRBJ2-7,-
CASSYLNTEAFF,TGTGCCAGCAGTTACTTAAACACTGAAGCTTTCTTT,-,12,TRBV6-2/TRBV6-3,TRBJ1-1,few
CASSELVQETQYF,TGCGCCAGCAGCGAACTAGTTCAAGAGACCCAGTACTTC,-,13,TRBV5-1,TRBJ2-5,-
CASSPAGGAELFF,TGTGCCAGCAGCCCGGCAGGGGGAGCGGAGCTGTTTTTT,TRBD1,13,TRBV11-3,TRBJ2-2,-
CASSSTATEAFF,TGTGCCAGCAGTTCGACAGCTACTGAAGCTTTCTTT,-,12,TRBV28,TRBJ1-1,-
CASSINTGGGETQYF,TGTGCCAGTAGTATAAACACAGGGGGTGGTGAGACCCAGTACTTC,TRBD1,15,TRBV19,TRBJ2-5,-
CASSYSPGTGGQDSNQPQHF,TGTGCCAGCAGTTACAGTCCCGGGACAGGGGGCCAGGATAGCAATCAGCCCCAGCATTTT,TRBD1,20,TRBV6-2/TRBV6-3,TRBJ1-5,-
CSARQEGGLVGELFF,TGCAGCGCCCGCCAGGAGGGCGGGCTGGTCGGGGAGCTGTTTTTT,-,15,TRBV29-1,TRBJ2-2,-
CASSISPGTETQYF,TGCGCCAGCAGCATCTCCCCAGGGACAGAGACCCAGTACTTC,-,14,TRBV5-1,TRBJ2-5,-